The clone carrying this T cell receptor beta chain was seen more than once but under ten times. Its antigen is currently unknown. At one of its ends the junction is not consistent with the germline gene, which may arise from a read error. Treatment specified: oral pan-JAK inhibitor, 5-10 mg twice daily. cDNA serving as the sequencing template came from extracted, reverse transcribed RNA. This table comes from immunoSEQ multiplex PCR, and its TCRdb copy is limited to in-frame clones, with some not included. This sample has about 150,000 clones, with roughly 65% found just once. The data stem from a study of CD8+ T cells in alopecia areata. Study information: Treatment of the treated patients consisted of oral tofacitinib, 5 to 10 mg twice daily. For treated patients, severity scores reflected the percentage of scalp area affected. Study-level findings and limits: Lesional scalp displayed greater clonality than normal scalp, most notably in alopecia totalis/universalis.

There are 15 residues in the CDR3. Per germline, CDR1 SSHAT and CDR2 FNYEAQ (reference sequence). This clonotype originated in a human donor with alopecia areata. This chain connects TRBV7-7 to TRBJ2-7; TRBD1 is a possible D gene (5 bases). The sample in question was CD4+ T cells sorted from blood, obtained at week 4, from a patient treated with tofacitinib. CDR3 nucleotides: TGTGCTAGCAGCCTACAACCCGGACACGTCGACGAGCAGTACTTC. It translates to CASSLQPGHVDEQYF.